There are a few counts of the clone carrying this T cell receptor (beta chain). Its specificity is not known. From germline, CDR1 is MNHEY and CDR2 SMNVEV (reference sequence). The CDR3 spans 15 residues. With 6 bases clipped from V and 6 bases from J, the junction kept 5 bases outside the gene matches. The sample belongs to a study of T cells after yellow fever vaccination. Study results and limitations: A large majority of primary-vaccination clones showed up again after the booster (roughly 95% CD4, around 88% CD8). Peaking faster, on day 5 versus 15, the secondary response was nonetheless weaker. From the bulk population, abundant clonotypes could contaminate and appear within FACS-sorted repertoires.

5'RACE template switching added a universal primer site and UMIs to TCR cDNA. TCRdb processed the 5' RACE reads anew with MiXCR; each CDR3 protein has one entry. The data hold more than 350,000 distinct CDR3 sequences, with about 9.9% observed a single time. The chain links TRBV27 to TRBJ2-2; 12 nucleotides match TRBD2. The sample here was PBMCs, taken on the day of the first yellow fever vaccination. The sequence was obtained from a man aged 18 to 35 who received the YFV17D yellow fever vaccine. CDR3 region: CASRIGLAGSGELFF. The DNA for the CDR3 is TGTGCCAGCAGGATAGGACTAGCGGGGTCCGGGGAGCTGTTTTTT.